The sequence of this T cell receptor beta chain was determined in a study of technical replicates of blood from a few donors. Assay used: immunoSEQ multiplex PCR; TCRdb lists only in-frame clones, some missing. Of just over 95,000 clones listed, nearly 97% are singletons. Between the trimmed V and J ends, which lost 6 bases and 5 bases, there was a span of 16 bases. From germline, CDR1 is MNHEY and CDR2 SVGAGI. The CDR3 runs to 14 residues. The sequence came from a human donor in good health. The sequencing sample was made of T cells isolated from PBMCs. V usage is TRBV6-5 and J usage is TRBJ2-5; maybe TRBD1 (6 bases). CDR3 sequence reads: CASSLMTGRETQYF. The CDR3 coding sequence is TGTGCCAGCAGCCTGATGACAGGCCGGGAGACCCAGTACTTC.